This T cell receptor (beta chain) was obtained from a study of cytomegalovirus exposure and HLA in healthy donors. Study-level points and caveats: Analysis performed later found 15,000 or so TCR beta sequences associated with HLA alleles at 0.05 false discovery rate. A previous analysis found most TCR beta V segments productive roughly 87% or roughly 30% of the time. Analyzed later, association rates of TCRs varied across HLA loci, with DRB1 most and HLA-C fewest.

The CDR3 extends over 19 amino acids. Germline V CDR1 and CDR2: GTSNPN, SVGIG (reference sequence). V was trimmed by 0 bases and J by 2 bases, leaving 20 bases between them. A multiplex PCR was run with 60 Vbeta primers and 13 Jbeta primers. As handled by the study authors: The authors later counted 75 million to 90 million unique TCR beta chains, some 10 million of them shared. Sequencing used immunoSEQ multiplex PCR; TCRdb keeps in-frame clones, though not all of them. Clone size and the V and J calls come from that table; the DNA yielded D and trimming. The repertoire consists of around 190,000 clones, with about 78% occurring once and the leading ten covering less than 3%. With respect to this clone: What it binds is not known.

This TCR came from a woman in her 30s in good health and CMV-seronegative. The J gene is TRBJ2-6, the V gene TRBV30, with a possible D match to TRBD2 (7 bases). Input material: PBMCs. The CDR3 is CAWSVRGAEPLPGANVLTF. The CDR3 DNA sequence: TGTGCCTGGAGTGTACGGGGGGCTGAGCCCCTTCCTGGGGCCAACGTCCTGACTTTC.